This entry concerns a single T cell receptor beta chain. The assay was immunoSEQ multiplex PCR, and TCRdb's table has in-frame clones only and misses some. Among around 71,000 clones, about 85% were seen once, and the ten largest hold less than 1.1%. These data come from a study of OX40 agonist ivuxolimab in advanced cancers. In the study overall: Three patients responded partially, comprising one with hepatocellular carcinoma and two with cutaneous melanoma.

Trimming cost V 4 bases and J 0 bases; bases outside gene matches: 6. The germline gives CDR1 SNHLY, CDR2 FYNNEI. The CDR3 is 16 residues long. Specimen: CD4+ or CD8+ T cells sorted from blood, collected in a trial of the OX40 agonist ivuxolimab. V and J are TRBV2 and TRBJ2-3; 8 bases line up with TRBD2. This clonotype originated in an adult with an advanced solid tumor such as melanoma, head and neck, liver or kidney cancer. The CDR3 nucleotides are TGTGCCAGCAGTGGGCTAGCGGGCAGTAGCACAGATACGCAGTATTTT. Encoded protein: CASSGLAGSSTDTQYF.